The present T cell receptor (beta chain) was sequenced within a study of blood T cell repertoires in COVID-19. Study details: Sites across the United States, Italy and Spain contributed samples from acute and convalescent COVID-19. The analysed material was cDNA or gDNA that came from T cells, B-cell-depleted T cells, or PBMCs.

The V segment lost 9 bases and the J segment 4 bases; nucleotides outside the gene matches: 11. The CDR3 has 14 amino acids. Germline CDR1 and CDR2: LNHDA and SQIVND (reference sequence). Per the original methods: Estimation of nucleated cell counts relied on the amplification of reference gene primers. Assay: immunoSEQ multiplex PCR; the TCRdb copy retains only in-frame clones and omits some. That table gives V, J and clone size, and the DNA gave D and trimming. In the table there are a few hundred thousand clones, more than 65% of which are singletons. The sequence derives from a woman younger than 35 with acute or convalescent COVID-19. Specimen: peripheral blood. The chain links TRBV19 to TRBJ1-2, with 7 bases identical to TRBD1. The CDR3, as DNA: TGTGCCAGCGACAGGGCCCAATCGGGCTATGGCTACACCTTC. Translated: CASDRAQSGYGYTF.